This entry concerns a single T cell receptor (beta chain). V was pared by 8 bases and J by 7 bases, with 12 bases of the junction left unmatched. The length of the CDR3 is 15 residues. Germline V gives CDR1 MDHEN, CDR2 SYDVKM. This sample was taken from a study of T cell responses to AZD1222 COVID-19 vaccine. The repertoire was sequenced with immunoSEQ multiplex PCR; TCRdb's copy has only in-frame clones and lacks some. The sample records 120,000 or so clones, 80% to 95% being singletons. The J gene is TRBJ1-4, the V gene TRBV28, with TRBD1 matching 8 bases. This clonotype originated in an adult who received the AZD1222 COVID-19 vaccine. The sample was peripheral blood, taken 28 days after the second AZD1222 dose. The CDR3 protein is CASQTGGRIREKLFF. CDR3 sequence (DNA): TGTGCCAGCCAAACAGGGGGAAGGATACGTGAAAAACTGTTTTTT.